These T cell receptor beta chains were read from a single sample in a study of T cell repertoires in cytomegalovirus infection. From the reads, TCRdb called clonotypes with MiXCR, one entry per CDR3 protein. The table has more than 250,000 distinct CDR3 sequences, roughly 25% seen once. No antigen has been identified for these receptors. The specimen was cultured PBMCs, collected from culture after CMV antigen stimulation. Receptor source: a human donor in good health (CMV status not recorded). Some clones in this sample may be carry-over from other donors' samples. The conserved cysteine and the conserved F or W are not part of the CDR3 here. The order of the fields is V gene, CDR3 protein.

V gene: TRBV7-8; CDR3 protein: ASSQWSGSEDTQY
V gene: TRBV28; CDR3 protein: ASSERLSSTDTQY
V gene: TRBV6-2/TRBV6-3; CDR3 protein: ASTDVRNEQF
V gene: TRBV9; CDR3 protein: ASSVVDRSYSGANVLT
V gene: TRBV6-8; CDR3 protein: ASSYSTAGINEQF
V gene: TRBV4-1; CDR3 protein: ASSQPGQGDGYT
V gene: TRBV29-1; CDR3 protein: SVNSGTGVDEQF
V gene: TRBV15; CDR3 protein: ATSRDLYRDNEKLF
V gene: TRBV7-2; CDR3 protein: ASSFSRGLADQPQH
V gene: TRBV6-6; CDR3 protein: ASSGPPTGGQPQH
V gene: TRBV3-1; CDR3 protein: ASSQALGRNDAMEAF
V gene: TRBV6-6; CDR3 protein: ASSSRTSATDTQY
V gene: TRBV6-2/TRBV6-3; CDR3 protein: AAPWTRSGGNQPQH
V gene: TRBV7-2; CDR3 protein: ASSFRESGNTIY
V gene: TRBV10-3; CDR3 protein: AISAGPASSYNEQF
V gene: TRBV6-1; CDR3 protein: ASRAGNSGNTIY
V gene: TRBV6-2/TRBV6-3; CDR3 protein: ASSPPGRFEQY
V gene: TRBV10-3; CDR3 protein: AISPNEETQY
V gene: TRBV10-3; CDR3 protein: AIGLNNEQF
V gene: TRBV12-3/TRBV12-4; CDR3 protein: ASSLARRGISGRRQETQY
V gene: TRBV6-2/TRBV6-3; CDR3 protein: ASSSYRLRNTDTQY
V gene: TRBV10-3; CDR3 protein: AISRESTDTQY
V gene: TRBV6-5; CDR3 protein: ASRTQGPEQY
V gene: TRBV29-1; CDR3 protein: SVVRQGSYEQY
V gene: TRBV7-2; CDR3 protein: ASSSILMGEQY
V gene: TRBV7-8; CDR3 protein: ASSLAGQGRDGYT
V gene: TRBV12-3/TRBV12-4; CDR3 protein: ASSLRDRGHRH
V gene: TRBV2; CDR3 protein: ASRVGTDYGYT
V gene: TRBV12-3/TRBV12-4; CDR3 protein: ASSFGGDEKLF
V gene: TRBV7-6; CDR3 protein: ASSLGTSANYGYT
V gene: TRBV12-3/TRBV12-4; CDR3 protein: ASRKRVDQPQH
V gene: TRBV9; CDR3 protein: ASSIHSPGRLGTGELF
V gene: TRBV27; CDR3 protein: ASTSGRQEDTQY
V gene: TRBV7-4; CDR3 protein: ASSRTILGGSYNEQF
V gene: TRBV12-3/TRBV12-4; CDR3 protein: ASSKGWGTTDTQY
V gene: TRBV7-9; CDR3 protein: ASSLGPTEGMKTEAF
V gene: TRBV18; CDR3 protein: ASSSDEVLQVQY
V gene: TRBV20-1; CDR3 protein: SASPPVSNSPLH
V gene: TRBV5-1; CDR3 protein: ASSGDLGPKQY
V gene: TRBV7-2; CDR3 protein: ASSLGVYQETQY
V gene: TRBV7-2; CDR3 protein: ASSFTGSHLNTEAF
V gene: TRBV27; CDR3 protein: ASSPVGVFHNEQF
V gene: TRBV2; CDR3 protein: ASSDFGGGSDEQF
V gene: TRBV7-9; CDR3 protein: ASSSQQGGSSYEQY
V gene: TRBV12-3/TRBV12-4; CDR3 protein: ASRLDGRGEAEAF
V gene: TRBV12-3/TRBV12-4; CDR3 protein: ASLTSGSYNEQF
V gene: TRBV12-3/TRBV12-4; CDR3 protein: ASSFQGSNSPLH
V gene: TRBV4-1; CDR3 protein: ASSQGTDEQF
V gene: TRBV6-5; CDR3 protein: ASSLTIAGGGADTQY
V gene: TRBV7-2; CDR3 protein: ASSRAGGRQPQH
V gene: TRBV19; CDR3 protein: ASSIFGRANEQF
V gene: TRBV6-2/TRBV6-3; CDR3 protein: ASSEGGGPGTQY
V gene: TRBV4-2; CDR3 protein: ASSQDRDRGPGYT
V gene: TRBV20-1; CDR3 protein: SARSRDRGDNEQF